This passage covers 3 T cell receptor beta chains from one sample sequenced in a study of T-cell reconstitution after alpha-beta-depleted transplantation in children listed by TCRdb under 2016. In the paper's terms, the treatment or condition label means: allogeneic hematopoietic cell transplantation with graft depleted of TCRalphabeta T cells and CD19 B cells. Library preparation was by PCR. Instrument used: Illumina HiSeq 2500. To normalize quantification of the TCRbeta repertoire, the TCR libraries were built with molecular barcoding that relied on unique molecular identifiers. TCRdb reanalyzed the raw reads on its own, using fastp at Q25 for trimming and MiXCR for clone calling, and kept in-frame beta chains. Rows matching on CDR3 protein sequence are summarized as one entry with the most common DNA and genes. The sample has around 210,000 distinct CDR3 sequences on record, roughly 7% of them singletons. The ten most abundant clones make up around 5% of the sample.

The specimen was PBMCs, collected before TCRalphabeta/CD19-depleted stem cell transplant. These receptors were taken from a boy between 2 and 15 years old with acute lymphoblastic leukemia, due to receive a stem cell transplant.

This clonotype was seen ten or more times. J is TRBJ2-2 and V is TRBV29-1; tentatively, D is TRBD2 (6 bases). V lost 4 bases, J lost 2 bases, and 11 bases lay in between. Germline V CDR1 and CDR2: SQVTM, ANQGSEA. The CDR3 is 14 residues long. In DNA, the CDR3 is TGCAGCGTTGGTGGTAGCGGTAACACCGGGGAGCTGTTTTTT. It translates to CSVGGSGNTGELFF.

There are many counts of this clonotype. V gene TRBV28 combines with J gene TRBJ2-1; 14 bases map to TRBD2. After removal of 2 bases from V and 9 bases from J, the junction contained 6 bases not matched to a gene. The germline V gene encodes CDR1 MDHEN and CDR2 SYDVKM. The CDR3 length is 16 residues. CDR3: CASSLAGLAGVGEQFF. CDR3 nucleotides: TGTGCCAGCAGTTTAGCGGGACTAGCGGGAGTTGGTGAGCAGTTCTTC.

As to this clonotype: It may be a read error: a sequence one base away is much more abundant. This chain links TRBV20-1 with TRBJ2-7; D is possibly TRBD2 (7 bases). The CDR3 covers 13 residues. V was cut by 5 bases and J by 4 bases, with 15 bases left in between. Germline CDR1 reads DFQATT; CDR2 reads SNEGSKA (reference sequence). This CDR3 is CSASLEGGYEQYF. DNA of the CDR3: TGCAGTGCTTCACTAGAGGGGGGGTACGAGCAGTACTTC.